This passage covers 7 T cell receptor beta chains from one sample sequenced in a study of blood T cell repertoires in COVID-19. Here immunoSEQ multiplex PCR was the method, and the copy in TCRdb shows in-frame clones only, minus some. This table has about 170,000 clones, approximately 85% appearing once. Sequenced input: peripheral blood. The source of these receptors is a man aged 60-69 years who had recovered from COVID-19.

The V and J genes are TRBV9 and TRBJ1-1; D remains unclear. CDR1 is SGDLS and CDR2 is YYNGEE in the germline V gene. The CDR3 runs to 15 residues. The ends were cut back, 3 bases at V and 0 bases at J, with 12 bases in the middle. CDR3: CASSARGALNTEAFF. CDR3 in DNA: TGTGCCAGCAGCGCCCGTGGAGCCTTGAACACTGAAGCTTTCTTT.

The sample holds a few counts of this clone. The CDR3 sequence is CASGSTLTGYNEQFF. CDR3 coding DNA: TGTGCTAGTGGATCCACGTTGACTGGGTACAATGAGCAGTTCTTC. The genes are TRBV12-5 and TRBJ2-1; D is uncertain. V lost 6 bases to trimming and J lost 4 bases, with 16 bases between them. Germline V gene lookup returns CDR1 LGHNT and CDR2 FRNRAP. The length of the CDR3 is 15 residues.

The chain uses TRBV3-1 (or the pseudogene TRBV3-2) and TRBJ2-7; perhaps TRBD1 as D (6 bases). The CDR3 is 15 residues long. Trimming removed 3 bases from V and 5 bases from J, with 17 bases in between. The germline V gene has CDR1 LGHDT and CDR2 YNNKEL (reference sequence). As DNA, the CDR3 is TGTGCCAGCAGCCAGGTACAGGGCTCGAGGGACGAGCAGTACTTC. Translating it yields CASSQVQGSRDEQYF.

This sequence joins TRBV7-2 and TRBJ2-2; 10 positions match TRBD2. CDR1 is SGHTA, CDR2 FQGNSA, per germline. The CDR3 totals 16 residues. J was trimmed by 6 bases and V by 3 bases; bases with no gene match: 7. CDR3 region: CASSFLELAGPGELFF. The CDR3 DNA reads TGTGCCAGCAGCTTTCTCGAACTAGCGGGGCCCGGGGAGCTGTTTTTT.

V is TRBV4-1 and J is TRBJ2-3, with 8 bases matching TRBD2. V trimming: 1 base; J trimming: 7 bases; junction bases outside the gene matches: 13. There are 17 residues in the CDR3. From germline, CDR1 is MGHRA and CDR2 YSYEKL. Here the CDR3 reads CASSQGPAGGGSNTQYF. The CDR3, as DNA: TGCGCCAGCAGCCAAGGCCCAGCCGGGGGGGGTTCGAATACGCAGTATTTT.

This chain joins TRBV5-8 and TRBJ2-1; 13 bases line up with TRBD2. V gave up 4 bases and J gave up 9 bases; unmatched junction bases: 22. This CDR3 comprises 20 residues. CDR1 is SGHTS and CDR2 is YDEGEE in the germline V gene. CDR3 in DNA: TGTGCCAGCAGCGAACTTAGAGGACTAGCGGGGGCCCGAAAAAGGAGTGAGCAGTTCTTC. Protein: CASSELRGLAGARKRSEQFF.

The chain joins TRBV5-4 to TRBJ2-5; 9 bases line up with TRBD1. This CDR3 region has 16 residues. CDR1 is SGHNT and CDR2 is YYREEE in the germline V gene (reference sequence). The J segment lost 4 bases and the V segment lost 1 base, leaving 8 bases of the junction unmatched. The CDR3 is CASSLPGTGKRETQYF. CDR3 DNA sequence: TGTGCCAGCAGCTTGCCTGGGACAGGGAAGCGAGAGACCCAGTACTTC. Together with reference TRBV5-4 and TRBJ2-5, the CDR3 gives the full variable domain: ETGVTQSPTHLIKTRGQQVTLRCSSQSGHNTVSWYQQALGQGPQFIFQYYREEENGRGNFPPRFSGLQFPNYSSELNVNALELDDSALYLCASSLPGTGKRETQYFGPGTRLLVL.